This entry lists 15 T cell receptor beta chains sequenced from one sample in a study of T cells in Graves' hyperthyroidism and ophthalmopathy. Researchers amplified the TCR beta CDR3 regions from RNA transcripts. A first-round RT-PCR of the TCR CDR3 used the HTBI primer set. Using its own MiXCR run on the multiplex PCR reads, TCRdb lists one record per CDR3 protein. The sample lists about 420,000 distinct CDR3 sequences, approximately 14% occurring once. Sequencing used blood. The receptors here all came from a woman between 18 and 29 years old with Graves' hyperthyroidism.

The V gene is TRBV30, the J gene TRBJ2-2; 10 nucleotides line up with TRBD2. Germline CDR1 is GTSNPN and CDR2 is SVGIG (reference sequence). This CDR3 contains 14 residues. Trimming at V came to 5 bases and at J to 5 bases, leaving 5 bases not matched to a gene. CDR3 in DNA: TGTGCCTGGTCAAGCGGGAGGGCAACCGGGGAGCTGTTTTTT. Translation: CAWSSGRATGELFF.

This chain connects TRBV12-5 to TRBJ1-3, with D perhaps matching TRBD1 (5 bases). Germline values: CDR1 LGHNT, CDR2 FRNRAP. The CDR3 totals 15 residues. V was cut by 3 bases and J by 4 bases, with 13 bases left in between. The CDR3 spells CASGFPRGNGNTIYF. The CDR3 bases are TGTGCTAGTGGTTTCCCCCGGGGGAACGGAAACACCATATATTTT.

This clonotype was counted at least ten times. The V call is TRBV6-1, the J call TRBJ1-2; D remains unclear. Trimming cost V 6 bases and J 3 bases, with 14 bases left between them. The CDR3 length is 14 residues. Germline V gene data show CDR1 as MNHNS and CDR2 as SASEGT. CDR3 nucleotide sequence: TGTGCCAGCAGCCCCCGGGCAGAACACTATGGCTACACCTTC. Protein sequence: CASSPRAEHYGYTF.

The rearrangement joins TRBV19 to TRBJ1-2; 8 positions match TRBD1. CDR1 and CDR2 (germline): LNHDA, SQIVND (reference sequence). The CDR3 runs to 18 residues. V was pared by 0 bases and J by 7 bases, with 16 bases of the junction left unmatched. The CDR3 sequence is CASSIDRALGQASGGYTF. As DNA, the CDR3 is TGTGCCAGTAGTATAGATCGGGCTTTGGGACAGGCGTCGGGTGGCTACACCTTC. The full variable domain, completed using reference TRBV19 and TRBJ1-2, is DGGITQSPKYLFRKEGQNVTLSCEQNLNHDAMYWYRQDPGQGLRLIYYSQIVNDFQKGDIAEGYSVSREKKESFPLTVTSAQKNPTAFYLCASSIDRALGQASGGYTFGSGTRLTVV.

The table lists this clonotype with a few counts. The chain is built from TRBV28 and TRBJ2-3; D ambiguous. From germline, CDR1 is MDHEN and CDR2 SYDVKM. The CDR3 consists of 12 residues. The germline V and J ends were trimmed by 7 bases and 3 bases, with 8 bases remaining between them. CDR3: CASNDGTDTQYF. Here the CDR3 DNA reads TGTGCCAGCAATGATGGGACAGATACGCAGTATTTT.

This clonotype was recorded a few times. This chain links TRBV20-1 with TRBJ2-7; 9 bases line up with TRBD2. V was clipped by 8 bases and J by 3 bases; unmatched bases: 11. The CDR3 totals 14 residues. Germline-derived CDR1 and CDR2 are DFQATT and SNEGSKA (reference sequence). Written as DNA, the CDR3 is TGCAGTACTTCGCAGACTAGCGGAGTCTACGAGCAGTACTTC. Its translation: CSTSQTSGVYEQYF.

This clonotype was detected ten times or more. This chain joins TRBV3-1 and TRBJ2-7, with D perhaps matching TRBD2 (6 bases). The V gene lost 7 bases and the J gene lost 1 base, with 11 bases spanning the gap. The germline V gene encodes CDR1 LGHDT and CDR2 YNNKEL (reference sequence). The CDR3 length is 13 residues. Here the CDR3 DNA reads TGTGCCAGCACCACCGGGGGTTCCTACGAGCAGTACTTC. This encodes CASTTGGSYEQYF.

As regards this clonotype: This may stem from a read error, because a much larger clone lies one nucleotide away. The CDR3 does not end in the conserved phenylalanine or tryptophan, so this is likely a read error. The chain carries TRBV30 and TRBJ2-3; a possible D gene is TRBD2 (7 bases). The V gene lost 5 bases and the J gene lost 2 bases, with 17 bases spanning the gap. Germline CDR1 reads GTSNPN; CDR2 reads SVGIG (reference sequence). CDR3 length: 15 amino acids. The CDR3 DNA reads as TGTGCCTGGGAATTTGCCGGGGGGCACACAGATACGCAGTATTCT. Translated: CAWEFAGGHTDTQYS.

This clonotype was recorded at least ten times. The chain uses TRBV20-1 and TRBJ2-5; D perhaps matches TRBD1 (6 bases). V lost 1 base and J 1 base, leaving 16 bases between the germline ends. In germline, CDR1 is DFQATT, CDR2 SNEGSKA (reference sequence). The CDR3 totals 16 residues. CDR3 in amino acids: CSARGAPGHFQETQYF. CDR3 sequence (DNA): TGCAGTGCTAGAGGCGCACCGGGACATTTCCAAGAGACCCAGTACTTC.

This clonotype was seen repeatedly, ten times or more. The chain couples TRBV12-3 or TRBV12-4 to TRBJ2-2; 11 nucleotides align to TRBD2. The V and J ends lost 9 bases and 8 bases, in that order; junction bases with no gene match: 11. The CDR3 contains 15 residues. The CDR3 here is CASGGLAGGTGELFF. DNA of the CDR3: TGTGCCAGTGGGGGGCTAGCGGGAGGTACAGGGGAGCTGTTTTTT.

This clonotype has ten or more counts. The V call is TRBV20-1, the J call TRBJ1-2; the match to TRBD1 covers 10 bases. J gave up 3 bases and V 0 bases, and 4 bases lay outside the gene matches. CDR1 and CDR2 (germline): DFQATT, SNEGSKA (reference sequence). There are 15 residues in the CDR3. CDR3 nucleotides: TGCAGTGCTAGAGATCGACAGGGGGCCCACTATGGCTACACCTTC. Translating gives CSARDRQGAHYGYTF.

The J gene is TRBJ1-3, the V gene TRBV9; D gene ambiguous. Germline assignment: CDR1 SGDLS and CDR2 YYNGEE. V was shortened by 0 bases and J by 1 base, with 8 bases between the two germline ends. The CDR3 runs to 15 residues. CDR3 sequence: CASSVGHRSGNTIYF. The CDR3 DNA reads as TGTGCCAGCAGCGTAGGCCACAGATCTGGAAACACCATATATTTT.

This clonotype has just a few counts. This chain links TRBV20-1 with TRBJ2-1; 15 nucleotides match TRBD2. Germline-derived CDR1 and CDR2 are DFQATT and SNEGSKA (reference sequence). The CDR3 is 16 residues long. Unmatched junction bases numbered 8, after V lost 4 bases and J lost 7 bases. The CDR3 region is CSATGTSGRMGNEQFF. CDR3 in DNA: TGCAGTGCTACCGGGACTAGCGGGAGGATGGGGAATGAGCAGTTCTTC.

This clonotype was recorded at least ten times. The chain employs TRBV7-8 and TRBJ2-7; 7 bases line up with TRBD2. Germline V gene sequence: CDR1 SGHVS, CDR2 FQNEAQ. The CDR3 extends over 16 amino acids. V was clipped by 1 base and J by 2 bases; unmatched bases: 8. CDR3 region: CASSLEAGVATYEQYF. In nucleotides, the CDR3 is TGTGCCAGCAGCTTAGAGGCGGGAGTTGCAACCTACGAGCAGTACTTC.

This clonotype was counted only a few times. The chain uses TRBV10-3 and TRBJ2-1, with 15 bases matching TRBD2. V gave up 7 bases and J gave up 2 bases; unmatched junction bases: 9. CDR1 ENHRY and CDR2 SYGVKD come from the germline V gene. The CDR3 totals 18 residues. This CDR3 is CAITAGGLAGGPYNEQFF. The CDR3, as DNA: TGTGCCATCACCGCGGGGGGACTAGCGGGAGGTCCCTACAATGAGCAGTTCTTC.